A single sample is the source of the 21 T cell receptor beta chains below, sequenced in a study of identical twins. TCRdb itself ran the 5' RACE reads through MiXCR, one entry per CDR3 protein. The sample consists of about 150,000 distinct CDR3 sequences, around 3.5% of them appearing once. Sample: memory T cells sorted from blood. Every receptor here comes from a man aged 18 to 30 in good health.

This clonotype was recorded at least ten times. The chain employs TRBV28 and TRBJ1-2; 8 positions match TRBD1. The length of the CDR3 is 13 residues. Trimming took 8 bases from V and 4 from J; bases not matched to a gene: 6. Germline V CDR1 and CDR2: MDHEN, SYDVKM. CDR3 loop: CASGRDRFYGYTF. The DNA of the CDR3 is TGTGCCAGCGGAAGGGACAGGTTCTATGGCTACACCTTC.

The sample holds many counts of this clonotype. The V call is TRBV7-6, the J call TRBJ2-3; perhaps TRBD2 as D (5 bases). Trimming removed 0 bases at V and 4 bases at J, with 8 bases between. Looked up from germline, CDR1 is SGHVS and CDR2 is FNYEAQ. The CDR3 is 14 residues long. CDR3 protein: CASSLASDSDTQYF. The CDR3 nucleotides are TGTGCCAGCAGCTTAGCCTCGGACTCAGATACGCAGTATTTT. The full variable domain, rest sourced from reference TRBV7-6 and TRBJ2-3, is GAGVSQSPRYKVTKRGQDVALRCDPISGHVSLYWYRQALGQGPEFLTYFNYEAQQDKSGLPNDRFSAERPEGSISTLTIQRTEQRDSAMYRCASSLASDSDTQYFGPGTRLTVL.

This clonotype was seen at least ten times. The V and J genes are TRBV30 and TRBJ1-1; D is undetermined. The germline V gene has CDR1 GTSNPN and CDR2 SVGIG (reference sequence). The CDR3 is 11 residues long. The V and J ends lost 3 bases and 4 bases respectively, with 6 bases between them. The CDR3: CAWRRITEAFF. DNA of the CDR3: TGTGCCTGGAGGCGGATCACTGAAGCTTTCTTT.

This clonotype was picked up many times. The chain carries TRBV20-1 and TRBJ2-3, with TRBD2 matching 15 bases. V gave up 5 bases and J gave up 6 bases; unmatched junction bases: 3. The CDR3 length is 14 residues. Germline V CDR1 and CDR2: DFQATT, SNEGSKA (reference sequence). The CDR3 sequence is CSAQGLAGGDTQYF. The CDR3 DNA reads TGCAGTGCTCAAGGACTAGCGGGAGGGGATACGCAGTATTTT.

This clonotype was counted at least ten times. V usage is TRBV2 and J usage is TRBJ2-7, with D possibly being TRBD2 (6 bases). The CDR3 totals 12 residues. The V gene lost 8 bases and the J gene lost 1 base, with 9 bases spanning the gap. The germline gives CDR1 SNHLY, CDR2 FYNNEI. The CDR3 loop is CASGGSSYEQYV. For the CDR3, the DNA is TGTGCCAGCGGGGGGAGTTCCTACGAGCAGTACGTC.

The CDR3 coding sequence is TGCAGCGTTGTTCCAGGCTCGATCTCTTATGGCTACACCTTC. Its protein product is CSVVPGSISYGYTF. The rearrangement joins TRBV29-1 to TRBJ1-2; D not certain. The CDR3 is 14 amino acids. CDR1 and CDR2 (germline): SQVTM, ANQGSEA. V shed 4 bases and J shed 5 bases, with 17 bases lying between them.

In this sample, this clonotype turned up many times. The V gene is TRBV6-2 or TRBV6-3, the J gene TRBJ2-3, with TRBD2 identical over 10 bases. Germline V gives CDR1 MNHEY, CDR2 SVGEGT. This CDR3 comprises 14 residues. V lost 6 bases and J lost 5; bases outside the gene matches: 5. CDR3: CASSQLAGKDTQYF. Here the CDR3 DNA reads TGTGCCAGCAGCCAACTAGCGGGAAAAGATACGCAGTATTTT.

This clonotype has a count of ten or more. The chain uses TRBV9 and TRBJ1-1; TRBD1 aligns across 12 bases. The CDR3 totals 18 residues. The trim removed 1 base at V and 4 bases at J, leaving 11 bases unmatched. Germline CDR1 reads SGDLS; CDR2 reads YYNGEE. The CDR3 DNA is TGTGCCAGCAGCGTAAGTTCGGGACAGGGGGCATTAGGCACTGAAGCTTTCTTT. It yields the protein CASSVSSGQGALGTEAFF. The complete variable domain, with remaining parts taken from reference TRBV9 and TRBJ1-1, reads DSGVTQTPKHLITATGQRVTLRCSPRSGDLSVYWYQQSLDQGLQFLIQYYNGEERAKGNILERFSAQQFPDLHSELNLSSLELGDSALYFCASSVSSGQGALGTEAFFGQGTRLTVV.

This clonotype was observed at least ten times. The genes are TRBV5-1 and TRBJ2-1; D possibly corresponds to TRBD1 (6 bases). Germline loops: CDR1 SGHRS, CDR2 YFSETQ. The germline V and J ends were trimmed by 3 bases and 9 bases, with 25 bases remaining between them. The CDR3 is 17 amino acids. The CDR3 coding sequence is TGCGCCAGCAGCTCCTCTAACGCTGTGACTGCCAGGGGTGAGCAGTTCTTC. This gives the protein CASSSSNAVTARGEQFF.

Many counts were recorded for this clonotype. The chain links TRBV11-1 to TRBJ2-2; D is possibly TRBD1 (5 bases). The V end was cut by 5 bases, the J end by 10 bases, with 20 bases between. This CDR3 contains 15 residues. Germline lookup yields CDR1 SGHAT and CDR2 FQDESV (reference sequence). CDR3: CASSLLTKGHAELFF. Here the CDR3 DNA reads TGTGCCAGCAGCCTACTTACGAAGGGGCATGCGGAGCTGTTTTTT.

In this sample, this clonotype turned up many times. The chain joins TRBV20-1 to TRBJ2-2, with D uncertain. Between the trimmed V and J ends, which lost 4 bases and 3 bases, there was a span of 6 bases. This CDR3 is built from 12 residues. CDR1 and CDR2 (germline): DFQATT, SNEGSKA (reference sequence). The CDR3 region has the DNA TGCAGTGCTAAACTATACACCGGGGAGCTGTTTTTT. This translates into CSAKLYTGELFF.

This clonotype was detected many times. This chain connects TRBV27 to TRBJ2-1; TRBD1 matches 8 bases. The CDR3 loop spans 15 amino acids. The ends lost 1 base at V and 6 bases at J; junction bases unmatched: 5. Germline loops: CDR1 MNHEY, CDR2 SMNVEV (reference sequence). The CDR3 DNA is TGTGCCAGCAGTTTATGGACAGGGTCCCCCAATGAGCAGTTCTTC. Translating it yields CASSLWTGSPNEQFF.

This clonotype appeared many times. The J gene is TRBJ2-3, the V gene TRBV20-1, with D perhaps TRBD1 or TRBD2 (6 bases each). The CDR3 sequence is 12 residues long. Germline loops: CDR1 DFQATT, CDR2 SNEGSKA (reference sequence). CDR3 nucleotides: TGCAGCGGGGGCAGCAACACAGATACGCAGTATTTT. Amino acids: CSGGSNTDTQYF.

This clonotype was detected many times. The V call is TRBV10-2, the J call TRBJ2-3; no firm D call. The CDR3 runs 16 residues. V was pared by 6 bases and J by 0 bases, with 16 bases between. Germline lookup yields CDR1 WSHSY and CDR2 SAAADI. The CDR3 spells CASSASSRPSTDTQYF. The DNA of the CDR3 is TGCGCCAGCAGCGCTTCCTCGCGCCCTAGCACAGATACGCAGTATTTT.

This clonotype came up many times. CDR3: CSARGTSGAQETQYF. The CDR3 DNA reads TGCAGTGCTAGGGGAACTAGCGGAGCGCAAGAGACCCAGTACTTC. The chain is built from TRBV20-1 and TRBJ2-5, with TRBD2 matching over 8 bases. Unmatched junction bases numbered 8, after V lost 3 bases and J lost 2 bases. The CDR3 contains 15 residues. The germline V gene has CDR1 DFQATT and CDR2 SNEGSKA (reference sequence).

This clonotype was seen many times. V is TRBV20-1 and J is TRBJ2-3; the D gene is possibly TRBD2 (5 bases). The germline gives CDR1 DFQATT, CDR2 SNEGSKA (reference sequence). This CDR3 region has 12 residues. Trimming took 3 bases from V and 4 from J, leaving 8 bases between them. CDR3 nucleotide sequence: TGCAGTGCTAGCCGAGGGCCAGATACGCAGTATTTT. Translated, it gives CSASRGPDTQYF.

This clonotype was counted many times. The chain employs TRBV21-1 and TRBJ1-5. TRBV21-1 is termed a pseudogene. This CDR3 has 12 amino acids. In DNA form, the CDR3 reads TGTGCCAGCAGCCCCGCAAATCAGCCCCAGCATTTT. It translates to CASSPANQPQHF.

This clonotype has at least ten counts. The V gene is TRBV24-1, the J gene TRBJ2-2; perhaps TRBD1 as D (6 bases). Trimming removed 2 bases at V and 4 bases at J, with 10 bases between. Germline lookup yields CDR1 KGHDR and CDR2 SFDVKD. CDR3 length equals 15 residues. CDR3 coding DNA: TGTGCCACCAGTGATTACAGGGCGACCACCGGGGAGCTGTTTTTT. Amino acids: CATSDYRATTGELFF.

This clonotype was seen ten or more times. This chain links TRBV25-1 with TRBJ1-3, with 7 positions matching TRBD1. The germline V gene encodes CDR1 MGHDK and CDR2 SYGVNS. V lost 8 bases, J lost 4 bases, and 5 bases stayed unmatched. This CDR3 has 13 amino acids. For the CDR3, the DNA is TGTGCCAGCTCACAGGGGTTCGGAAACACCATATATTTT. Protein sequence: CASSQGFGNTIYF.

This clonotype was seen a handful of times. CDR3 nucleotides: TGTGCCAGCAGCAAGGAGAGGGGGCGACCGTTTTATGGCTACACCTTC. This sequence encodes CASSKERGRPFYGYTF. The chain links TRBV21-1 to TRBJ1-2; the D segment call TRBD1 is taken from the table without a DNA check. TRBV21-1 is recorded as a pseudogene. The CDR3 loop spans 16 amino acids.

The chain has TRBV20-1 and TRBJ2-1; unclear D gene. V was clipped by 6 bases and J by 8 bases, with 17 bases between them. The CDR3 is 13 amino acids. Germline V lookup: CDR1 DFQATT, CDR2 SNEGSKA (reference sequence). The CDR3 sequence: CSAIDVSPYEQFF. CDR3 DNA: TGCAGTGCCATCGATGTCAGTCCCTATGAGCAGTTCTTC.